Here is one T cell receptor beta chain with its context. This specimen belongs to a study of long-term antiretroviral therapy in people with HIV. CDR3 length equals 14 residues. Germline V gene lookup returns CDR1 LNHDA and CDR2 SQIVND (reference sequence). With V trimmed by 5 bases and J by 6 bases, 6 bases remained unmatched. The immunoSEQ assay was v3.0, run at survey level. Assay: immunoSEQ multiplex PCR; the TCRdb copy retains only in-frame clones and omits some. The sample gives 20,000 to 30,000 clones, roughly 83% of which show up once; about 5.7% is in the top ten. This specimen was unsorted PBMCs, taken 0.7 years before starting antiretroviral therapy. The rearrangement links TRBV19 to TRBJ1-2, with 10 bases matching TRBD1. The sequence was obtained from a man between 25 and 39 years old with HIV. DNA of the CDR3: TGTGCCAGTAGTCATCCGGGACAGGGGAATGGCTACACCTTC. It specifies CASSHPGQGNGYTF.